What follows are 12 T cell receptor beta chains derived from one specimen sequenced in a study of T cell responses to AZD1222 COVID-19 vaccine. TCRdb keeps only in-frame clones here, not all; method: immunoSEQ multiplex PCR. The sample carries nearly 90,000 clones, about nine tenths recorded once. The material was peripheral blood, obtained 28 days after the second AZD1222 dose. These receptor sequences come from an adult who received the AZD1222 COVID-19 vaccine.

In this sample, this clone turned up a few times. J is TRBJ2-3 and V is TRBV9; D is perhaps TRBD1 (6 bases). The CDR3 covers 13 residues. The V end was cut by 7 bases, the J end by 2 bases, with 11 bases between. Germline lookup yields CDR1 SGDLS and CDR2 YYNGEE. CDR3 loop: CASRDRTTDTQYF. CDR3 sequence (DNA): TGTGCCAGCCGCGACAGGACCACAGATACGCAGTATTTT.

This sequence joins TRBV29-1 and TRBJ2-5, with 8 bases identical to TRBD1. This CDR3 has 15 amino acids. Trimming at V came to 6 bases and at J to 7 bases, leaving 16 bases not matched to a gene. In germline, CDR1 is SQVTM, CDR2 ANQGSEA. The CDR3 DNA reads as TGCAGCGTACCCGGGACAGGCCTCTCGAAGGGGACCCAGTACTTC. Its protein product is CSVPGTGLSKGTQYF.

This clone was observed once. The CDR3 DNA is TGTGCCAGCAGCAGACAGGGTGGAACTGAAGCTTTCTTT. Its translation is CASSRQGGTEAFF. The chain uses TRBV5-5 and TRBJ1-1; the match to TRBD1 covers 7 bases. CDR1 and CDR2 (germline): SGHKS, YYEKEE (reference sequence). After removal of 4 bases from V and 5 bases from J, the junction contained 5 bases not matched to a gene. The CDR3 covers 13 residues.

The J gene is TRBJ2-3, the V gene TRBV1; the D call of TRBD2 is as the table states it, not checked on the DNA. TRBV1 is a known pseudogene. The CDR3 extends over 16 amino acids. CDR3 nucleotide sequence: TGCACCAGCAGCCAAGAGAGCGGGGTGGCCCCAGATACGCAGTATTTT. As protein: CTSSQESGVAPDTQYF.

The V and J genes are TRBV24-1 and TRBJ1-2, with D possibly being TRBD1 (5 bases). This CDR3 region has 15 residues. Trimming cost V 3 bases and J 4 bases, with 14 bases left between them. Germline CDR1 reads KGHDR; CDR2 reads SFDVKD. DNA for the CDR3: TGTGCCACCAGTGATCCAGGGACGGACTTCTATGGCTACACCTTC. Protein: CATSDPGTDFYGYTF.

The V call is TRBV5-4, the J call TRBJ1-2; D unresolved. V was pared by 1 base and J by 4 bases, with 14 bases between. CDR3 length equals 15 residues. CDR1 and CDR2 (germline): SGHNT, YYREEE (reference sequence). The CDR3 loop is CASSLRAEPPYGYTF. Here the CDR3 DNA reads TGTGCCAGCAGCTTGCGGGCAGAACCTCCCTATGGCTACACCTTC.

The V and J genes are TRBV6-1 and TRBJ1-3; D is unclear. The germline CDR1 and CDR2 sequences are MNHNS and SASEGT. The CDR3 has 12 residues. Between the trimmed V and J ends, which lost 2 bases and 8 bases, there was a span of 7 bases. The CDR3 DNA is TGTGCCAGCAGTGAAATCGGATACACCATATATTTT. This translates into CASSEIGYTIYF.

This chain connects TRBV2 to TRBJ1-6; unclear D gene. Germline CDR1 is SNHLY and CDR2 is FYNNEI. Trimming took 6 bases from V and 6 from J, leaving 6 bases between them. CDR3 length equals 12 residues. The CDR3 nucleotides read TGTGCCAGCAGGGACGGTAATTCACCCCTCCACTTT. It is translated as CASRDGNSPLHF.

This clone was observed a single time. The chain uses TRBV6-4 and TRBJ2-3; D call uncertain. This CDR3 spans 13 amino acids. CDR1 and CDR2 (germline): MRHNA, SNTAGT. V lost 3 bases, J lost 7 bases, and 11 bases lay in between. DNA for the CDR3: TGTGCCAGCAGTGAAGAGCGCCTCTATACGCAGTATTTT. Translation: CASSEERLYTQYF.

This chain connects TRBV4-1 to TRBJ2-6; the D is unclear. The germline V and J ends were trimmed by 0 bases and 0 bases, with 15 bases remaining between them. Looked up from germline, CDR1 is MGHRA and CDR2 is YSYEKL. There are 19 residues in the CDR3. This CDR3 reads CASSQDLLRVFSGANVLTF. CDR3 sequence (DNA): TGCGCCAGCAGCCAAGATCTATTAAGGGTTTTCTCTGGGGCCAACGTCCTGACTTTC.

V and J are TRBV12-3 or TRBV12-4 and TRBJ1-5; D not certain. Trimming cost V 4 bases and J 9 bases, with 7 bases left between them. This CDR3 is built from 11 residues. The CDR3 loop is CASSSQVPQHF. DNA of the CDR3: TGTGCCAGCAGTTCGCAGGTGCCCCAGCATTTT.

V gene TRBV3-1 (or the pseudogene TRBV3-2) combines with J gene TRBJ1-3; a possible D gene is TRBD1 (6 bases). CDR1 is LGHDT, CDR2 YNNKEL, per germline (reference sequence). The germline V and J ends were trimmed by 4 bases and 0 bases, with 10 bases remaining between them. This CDR3 comprises 15 residues. As DNA, the CDR3 is TGTGCCAGCAGCCGACAGACAGGCTCTGGAAACACCATATATTTT. This translates into CASSRQTGSGNTIYF.